These 20 T cell receptor beta chains were sequenced from one sample in a study of Ad26.COV2.S vaccination and SARS-CoV-2 variants. Treatment specified: some 19 received Ad26.COV2.S at low or high dose, single or two shots; about five received placebo; per-sample allocation not given. Specimens were obtained on day 63 following the first vaccine or placebo injection. Repertoires were generated with immunoSEQ multiplex PCR, while TCRdb's copy carries only in-frame clones and drops some. The sample consists of fewer than 900,000 clones, roughly 90% of them appearing once. The material sequenced was peripheral blood, taken in a trial of Ad26.COV2.S vaccine versus placebo. The receptors stem from a person between 18 and 60 years old who received the Ad26.COV2.S COVID-19 vaccine or a placebo.

The gene calls are TRBV6-5 and TRBJ1-1; no clear D gene. Germline V gene data show CDR1 as MNHEY and CDR2 as SVGAGI. The V and J ends lost 5 bases and 8 bases respectively, with 15 bases between them. CDR3 length: 13 residues. The CDR3 reads CASSPGTPTEAFF. Written as DNA, the CDR3 is TGTGCCAGCAGTCCAGGAACCCCGACAGAAGCTTTCTTT.

For the CDR3, the DNA is TGTGCCAGCAGCTTAGAGGGATCTGAAGCTTTCTTT. Amino acids: CASSLEGSEAFF. The rearrangement uses TRBV7-6 and TRBJ1-1; D is uncertain. This CDR3 region has 12 residues. CDR1 and CDR2 from the germline V gene are SGHVS and FNYEAQ. The germline V and J ends were trimmed by 1 base and 6 bases, with 6 bases remaining between them.

This chain links TRBV4-1 with TRBJ1-1; the D is unclear. From germline, CDR1 is MGHRA and CDR2 YSYEKL. Deletions cut 4 bases from V and 1 base from J, with 10 bases between. The CDR3 is made up of 14 amino acids. The CDR3 DNA reads as TGCGCCAGCAGCCCCGGAAGGCGGAACACTGAAGCTTTCTTT. Encoded protein: CASSPGRRNTEAFF.

The chain employs TRBV12-5 and TRBJ2-3, with D perhaps matching TRBD1 or TRBD2 (5 bases each). Germline values: CDR1 LGHNT, CDR2 FRNRAP. This CDR3 has 14 amino acids. Trimming took off 6 bases at V and 1 base at J, with 11 bases between the two ends. The CDR3 region is CASGGVSGTDTQYF. The CDR3 DNA follows: TGTGCTAGTGGGGGGGTATCTGGCACAGATACGCAGTATTTT.

The rearrangement uses TRBV30 and TRBJ1-1, with D possibly TRBD1 on 5 matching bases. Germline loops: CDR1 GTSNPN, CDR2 SVGIG (reference sequence). The CDR3 is 17 residues long. Trimming pared 0 bases from V and 2 bases from J, leaving 19 bases between. The DNA for the CDR3 is TGTGCCTGGAGTGTAGGGCGGGCACGGGGGGTCAACACTGAAGCTTTCTTT. This translates into CAWSVGRARGVNTEAFF.

V is TRBV2 and J is TRBJ2-5, with 11 bases aligning to TRBD2. The CDR3 runs 15 residues. CDR1 is SNHLY, CDR2 FYNNEI, per germline. V lost 4 bases to trimming and J lost 1 base; unmatched junction nucleotides: 2. CDR3 sequence: CASSGTSGSQETQYF. CDR3 in DNA: TGTGCCAGCAGTGGGACTAGCGGGTCCCAAGAGACCCAGTACTTC.

V is TRBV10-2 and J is TRBJ1-5, with unresolved D. Per germline, CDR1 WSHSY and CDR2 SAAADI. V was pared by 0 bases and J by 2 bases, with 17 bases between. The CDR3 is made up of 18 amino acids. This chain's CDR3 is CASSESDRIPGGNQPQHF. CDR3 nucleotide sequence: TGCGCCAGCAGTGAGTCGGATCGGATCCCCGGGGGCAATCAGCCCCAGCATTTT.

This sequence joins TRBV27 and TRBJ1-1; D gene uncertain. Germline lookup yields CDR1 MNHEY and CDR2 SMNVEV (reference sequence). Trimming cost V 6 bases and J 1 base, with 12 bases left between them. The CDR3 totals 14 residues. CDR3 DNA sequence: TGTGCCAGCAGAATCGGACGGACGAACACTGAAGCTTTCTTT. Translated: CASRIGRTNTEAFF.

CDR3 protein: CASSSGKEQYF. CDR3 sequence (DNA): TGTGCCAGCAGTTCTGGGAAGGAGCAGTACTTC. The rearrangement links TRBV6-2 or TRBV6-3 to TRBJ2-7; D is uncertain. CDR1 and CDR2 (germline): MNHEY, SVGEGT. V lost 4 bases, J lost 7 bases, and 8 bases lay in between. The CDR3 has 11 amino acids.

The chain links TRBV7-2 to TRBJ2-3; 10 nucleotides match TRBD2. The V segment lost 5 bases and the J segment 2 bases; nucleotides outside the gene matches: 7. The CDR3 has 16 residues. Germline V gene lookup returns CDR1 SGHTA and CDR2 FQGNSA. The CDR3 nucleotides are TGTGCCAGCAGCCCTCAAGCGGGAGGGATCACAGATACGCAGTATTTT. Residues: CASSPQAGGITDTQYF.

V is TRBV7-9 and J is TRBJ1-4; D gene unclear. CDR1 and CDR2 from the germline V gene are SEHNR and FQNEAQ (reference sequence). This CDR3 contains 15 residues. V lost 5 bases, J lost 8 bases, and 18 bases lay in between. The CDR3 DNA reads TGTGCCAGCAGCCCCCCTGACGGTCCGGGGGAAAAACTGTTTTTT. This gives the protein CASSPPDGPGEKLFF. Using reference TRBV7-9 and TRBJ1-4 for the parts outside the CDR3, the full variable domain is DTGVSQNPRHKITKRGQNVTFRCDPISEHNRLYWYRQTLGQGPEFLTYFQNEAQLEKSRLLSDRFSAERPKGSFSTLEIQRTEQGDSAMYLCASSPPDGPGEKLFFGSGTQLSVL.

The genes are TRBV5-1 and TRBJ2-2, with D hard to call. Germline V gives CDR1 SGHRS, CDR2 YFSETQ. V lost 0 bases, J lost 8 bases, and 11 bases lay in between. The CDR3 runs to 14 residues. The chain's CDR3 is CASSLAPESGELFF. For the CDR3, the DNA is TGCGCCAGCAGCTTGGCCCCAGAATCAGGGGAGCTGTTTTTT.

The chain employs TRBV30 and TRBJ2-5; no definite D call. CDR3 length equals 14 residues. V was pared by 2 bases and J by 7 bases, with 17 bases between. Per germline, CDR1 GTSNPN and CDR2 SVGIG (reference sequence). The CDR3 region has the DNA TGTGCCTGGAGTCTCTCTAGTCAACGTATGACCCAGTACTTC. Translated, it gives CAWSLSSQRMTQYF.

The genes are TRBV6-2 or TRBV6-3 and TRBJ2-7, with a possible D match to TRBD2 (6 bases). CDR1 is MNHEY and CDR2 is SVGEGT in the germline V gene. V lost 4 bases to trimming and J lost 4 bases, with 11 bases between them. This CDR3 is 13 amino acids long. DNA of the CDR3: TGTGCCAGCAGTTTCGGGACTCCGTACGAGCAGTACTTC. Protein product: CASSFGTPYEQYF.

This chain uses TRBV7-2 with TRBJ2-3; 12 positions agree with TRBD2. V lost 2 bases and J lost 4; bases outside the gene matches: 4. CDR1 and CDR2 (germline): SGHTA, FQGNSA. This CDR3 region has 16 residues. The CDR3 protein is CASSLQTSGGSDTQYF. In DNA form, the CDR3 reads TGTGCCAGCAGCTTACAAACTAGCGGGGGGTCAGATACGCAGTATTTT.

The chain carries TRBV18 and TRBJ2-7, with D possibly TRBD2 on 6 matching bases. Trimming cost V 3 bases and J 6 bases, with 12 bases left between them. CDR1 KGHSH and CDR2 LQKENI come from the germline V gene. CDR3 size: 13 residues. The DNA for the CDR3 is TGTGCCAGCTCACCTCAAAACGGGGGCGAGCAGTACTTC. It specifies CASSPQNGGEQYF.

The chain joins TRBV7-8 to TRBJ1-6; D might be TRBD1 (6 bases). V was clipped by 1 base and J by 9 bases, with 16 bases between them. Germline assignment: CDR1 SGHVS and CDR2 FQNEAQ. The CDR3 is made up of 16 amino acids. CDR3 nucleotide sequence: TGTGCCAGCAGCTTAGAGAGGGGGGTAGGGGGTTCACCCCTCCACTTT. Translating it yields CASSLERGVGGSPLHF. Together with reference TRBV7-8 and TRBJ1-6, the CDR3 gives the full variable domain: GAGVSQSPRYKVAKRGQDVALRCDPISGHVSLFWYQQALGQGPEFLTYFQNEAQLDKSGLPSDRFFAERPEGSVSTLKIQRTQQEDSAVYLCASSLERGVGGSPLHFGNGTRLTVT.

The rearrangement uses TRBV5-1 and TRBJ2-2; TRBD2 matches at 15 bases. The CDR3 contains 19 residues. Looked up from germline, CDR1 is SGHRS and CDR2 is YFSETQ. Trimming took 4 bases from V and 3 from J; bases not matched to a gene: 10. The CDR3 DNA reads as TGCGCCAGCAGCACCGGACTAGCGGGAGGGCCAGGTTACACCGGGGAGCTGTTTTTT. It codes for CASSTGLAGGPGYTGELFF.

This rearrangement joins TRBV11-3 to TRBJ2-7, with 7 positions matching TRBD1. Germline loops: CDR1 SGHNT, CDR2 YENEEA. The V gene end was trimmed by 5 bases and the J gene end by 3 bases; junction bases not matched to a gene: 7. The CDR3 runs to 14 residues. The CDR3 sequence is CASSKGAPNYEQYF. The CDR3, as DNA: TGTGCCAGCAGCAAGGGGGCCCCCAACTACGAGCAGTACTTC. Full variable domain (rest looked up from reference TRBV11-3 and TRBJ2-7): EAGVVQSPRYKIIEKKQPVAFWCNPISGHNTLYWYLQNLGQGPELLIRYENEEAVDDSQLPKDRFSAERLKGVDSTLKIQPAELGDSAVYLCASSKGAPNYEQYFGPGTRLTVT.

This chain connects TRBV6-6 to TRBJ2-7; 7 positions match TRBD2. Losses at the gene ends were 7 bases for V and 0 bases for J; bases not matched to a gene: 9. This CDR3 region has 15 residues. The germline CDR1 and CDR2 sequences are MNHNY and SVGAGI (reference sequence). CDR3 sequence reads: CASTLRGGSSYEQYF. The CDR3, as DNA: TGTGCCAGCACCCTCCGGGGCGGGAGCTCCTACGAGCAGTACTTC.